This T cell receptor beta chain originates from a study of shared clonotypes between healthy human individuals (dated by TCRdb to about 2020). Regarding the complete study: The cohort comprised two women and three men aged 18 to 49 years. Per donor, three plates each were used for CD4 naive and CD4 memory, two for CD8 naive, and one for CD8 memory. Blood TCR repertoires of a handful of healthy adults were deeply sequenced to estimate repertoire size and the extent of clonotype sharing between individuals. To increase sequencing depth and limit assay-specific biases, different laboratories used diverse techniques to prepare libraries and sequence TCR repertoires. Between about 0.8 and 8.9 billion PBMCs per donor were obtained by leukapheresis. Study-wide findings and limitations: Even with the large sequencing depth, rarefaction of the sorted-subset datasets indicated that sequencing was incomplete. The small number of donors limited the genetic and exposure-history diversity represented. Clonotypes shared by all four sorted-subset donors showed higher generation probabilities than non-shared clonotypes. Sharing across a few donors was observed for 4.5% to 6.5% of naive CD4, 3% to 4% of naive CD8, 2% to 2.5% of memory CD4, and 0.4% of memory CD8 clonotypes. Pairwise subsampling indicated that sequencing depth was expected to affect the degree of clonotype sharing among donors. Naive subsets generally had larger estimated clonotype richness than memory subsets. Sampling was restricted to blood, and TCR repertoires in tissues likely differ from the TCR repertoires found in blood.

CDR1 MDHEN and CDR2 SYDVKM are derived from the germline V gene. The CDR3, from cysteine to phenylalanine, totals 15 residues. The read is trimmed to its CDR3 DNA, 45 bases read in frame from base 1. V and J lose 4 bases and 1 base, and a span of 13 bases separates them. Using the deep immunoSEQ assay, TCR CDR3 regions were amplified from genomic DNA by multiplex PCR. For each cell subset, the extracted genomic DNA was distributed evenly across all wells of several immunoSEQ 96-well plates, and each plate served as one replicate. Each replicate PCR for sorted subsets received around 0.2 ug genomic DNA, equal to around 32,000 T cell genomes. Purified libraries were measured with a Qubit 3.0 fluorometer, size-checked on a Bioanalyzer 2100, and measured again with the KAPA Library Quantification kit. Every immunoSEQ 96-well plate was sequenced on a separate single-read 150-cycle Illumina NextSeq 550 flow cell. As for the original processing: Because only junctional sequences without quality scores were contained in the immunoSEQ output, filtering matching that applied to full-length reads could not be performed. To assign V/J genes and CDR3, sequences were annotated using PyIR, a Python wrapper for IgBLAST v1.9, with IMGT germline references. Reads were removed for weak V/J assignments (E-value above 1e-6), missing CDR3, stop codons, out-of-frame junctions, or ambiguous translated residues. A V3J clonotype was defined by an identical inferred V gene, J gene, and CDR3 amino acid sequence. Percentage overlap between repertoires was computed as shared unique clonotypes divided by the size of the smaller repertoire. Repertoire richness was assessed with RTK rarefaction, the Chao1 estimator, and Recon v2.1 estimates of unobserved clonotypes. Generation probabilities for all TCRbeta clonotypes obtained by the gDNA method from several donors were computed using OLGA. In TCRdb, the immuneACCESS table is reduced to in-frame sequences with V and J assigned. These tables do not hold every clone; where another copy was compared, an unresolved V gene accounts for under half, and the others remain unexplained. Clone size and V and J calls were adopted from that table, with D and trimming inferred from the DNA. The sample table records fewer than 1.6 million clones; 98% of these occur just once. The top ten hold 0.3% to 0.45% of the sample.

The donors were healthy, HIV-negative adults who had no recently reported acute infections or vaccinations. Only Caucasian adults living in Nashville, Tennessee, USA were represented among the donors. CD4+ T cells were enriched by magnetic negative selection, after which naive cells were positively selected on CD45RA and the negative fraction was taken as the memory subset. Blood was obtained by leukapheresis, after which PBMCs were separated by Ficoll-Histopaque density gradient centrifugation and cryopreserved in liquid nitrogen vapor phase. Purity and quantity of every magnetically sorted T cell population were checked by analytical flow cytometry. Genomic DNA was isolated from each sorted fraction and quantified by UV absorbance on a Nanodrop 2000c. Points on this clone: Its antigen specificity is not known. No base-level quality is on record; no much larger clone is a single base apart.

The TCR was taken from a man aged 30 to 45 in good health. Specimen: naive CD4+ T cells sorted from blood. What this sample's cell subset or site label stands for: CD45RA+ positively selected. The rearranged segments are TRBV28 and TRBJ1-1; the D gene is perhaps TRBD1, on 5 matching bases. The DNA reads TGTGCCAGCAGTTACTGGAAAGGGACGAACACTGAAGCTTTCTTT. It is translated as CASSYWKGTNTEAFF.